This T cell receptor beta chain appears in the sequencing data of a study of control samples from healthy donors and cancer patients. This clone appeared a single time. Using immunoSEQ multiplex PCR, the repertoire was profiled, and TCRdb retains in-frame clones only, with some absent. This table holds about 120,000 clones, around 92% found once. The CDR3 is 14 residues long. The V gene's germline CDR1 is SQVTM and CDR2 ANQGSEA. V shed 5 bases, J shed 1 base, and the junction held 4 bases outside the gene matches. The specimen sequenced was blood. This TCR came from a woman in her forties or fifties in good health. The chain combines TRBV29-1 with TRBJ2-3; 9 nucleotides align to TRBD2. The CDR3 DNA reads as TGCAGCGTTATTGAGCGGGGGGGCACAGATACGCAGTATTTT. As protein: CSVIERGGTDTQYF.